This TCR beta chain was profiled in a study of T-cell memory formation after mild COVID-19. Via MiXCR, TCRdb re-called the 5' RACE reads, giving one row per CDR3 protein. The profile shows about 340,000 distinct CDR3 sequences, over 10% of them singletons. This clonotype turned up a few times. Sequencing was carried out using PBMCs or a T cell subset sorted from them (not recorded which). This clonotype was obtained from a man younger than 35 who had mild COVID-19 (a few samples of this study predate the infection). Cell type and time point are not known.

CDR3 bases: TGTGCCAGCAGCTCGAGGAGGGGGGACTCCTACGAGCAGTACTTC. This translates into CASSSRRGDSYEQYF. The chain uses TRBV11-2 and TRBJ2-7; perhaps D is TRBD1 or TRBD2 (6 bases each). The CDR3 has 15 residues. Germline V lookup: CDR1 SGHAT, CDR2 FQNNGV. Trimming shortened V by 4 bases and J by 0 bases, and 13 bases separated the two germline ends.